These 22 T cell receptor beta chains were all obtained from the same sample, sequenced in a study of T cell responses to AZD1222 COVID-19 vaccine. Method: immunoSEQ multiplex PCR; TCRdb's copy keeps in-frame clones and lacks some. The sample has 66,000 or so clones, roughly 90% seen once. Specimen: peripheral blood, collected on day 0 of AZD1222 vaccination. These receptors were obtained from an adult in good health.

This clone was seen more than once but under ten times. V is TRBV4-1 and J is TRBJ2-2; 7 nucleotides align to TRBD1. Per the germline V gene, CDR1 is MGHRA and CDR2 is YSYEKL. The CDR3 extends over 15 amino acids. V lost 0 bases to trimming and J lost 6 bases; unmatched junction nucleotides: 4. CDR3 residues: CASSQEGQVSGELFF. As DNA, the CDR3 is TGCGCCAGCAGCCAAGAAGGACAGGTTTCCGGGGAGCTGTTTTTT.

This clone has only one observation. The rearrangement joins TRBV7-9 to TRBJ1-1; no definite D call. V lost 4 bases, J lost 8 bases, and 11 bases lay in between. There are 12 residues in the CDR3. Per the germline V gene, CDR1 is SEHNR and CDR2 is FQNEAQ (reference sequence). In DNA, the CDR3 is TGTGCCAGCAGCTATACACTTTCAGAAGCTTTCTTT. Encoded protein: CASSYTLSEAFF.

The chain links TRBV3-1 (or the pseudogene TRBV3-2) to TRBJ1-4; D uncertain. From germline, CDR1 is LGHDT and CDR2 YNNKEL (reference sequence). Trimming removed 7 bases from V and 0 bases from J, with 12 bases in between. This CDR3 contains 15 residues. The CDR3 DNA is TGTGCCAGCAACCCAAACCCAGCAACTAATGAAAAACTGTTTTTT. Its translation: CASNPNPATNEKLFF.

The chain joins TRBV18 to TRBJ1-2; D unclear. Germline CDR1 reads KGHSH; CDR2 reads LQKENI. Trimming pared 0 bases from V and 8 bases from J, leaving 16 bases between. The CDR3 contains 15 residues. CDR3 bases: TGTGCCAGCTCACCACCGAAGTCGAGCGGGAACGGCTACACCTTC. It translates to CASSPPKSSGNGYTF.

V and J are TRBV30 and TRBJ1-2; D might be TRBD1 (5 bases). Trimming took off 3 bases at V and 2 bases at J, with 19 bases between the two ends. Per germline, CDR1 GTSNPN and CDR2 SVGIG (reference sequence). The CDR3 is 16 amino acids. The CDR3 loop reads CAWRRRAGSGNYGYTF. The DNA for the CDR3 is TGTGCCTGGAGGCGAAGGGCAGGGAGCGGCAACTATGGCTACACCTTC. Full variable domain (missing parts from reference TRBV30 and TRBJ1-2): SQTIHQWPATLVQPVGSPLSLECTVEGTSNPNLYWYRQAAGRGLQLLFYSVGIGQISSEVPQNLSASRPQDRQFILSSKKLLLSDSGFYLCAWRRRAGSGNYGYTFGSGTRLTVV.

This rearrangement joins TRBV4-1 to TRBJ1-4, with D perhaps TRBD1 (5 bases). Germline CDR1 reads MGHRA; CDR2 reads YSYEKL. The ends were cut back, 1 base at V and 3 bases at J, with 9 bases in the middle. The CDR3 covers 15 residues. The CDR3 DNA sequence: TGCGCCAGCAGCCAAGGCGCAGGGTCTAATGAAAAACTGTTTTTT. Translated, it gives CASSQGAGSNEKLFF.

The chain carries TRBV12-2 and TRBJ1-2. TRBV12-2 is designated a pseudogene. CDR3 length: 14 residues. The CDR3 loop is CASRLGVRSYGYTF. Written as DNA, the CDR3 is TGTGCAAGTCGCTTAGGCGTCAGATCCTATGGCTACACCTTC.

This clone was counted once. The chain couples TRBV5-1 to TRBJ2-7; 8 positions agree with TRBD1. The CDR3 runs to 16 residues. The V gene end was trimmed by 0 bases and the J gene end by 2 bases; junction bases not matched to a gene: 7. Germline V gene data show CDR1 as SGHRS and CDR2 as YFSETQ. The DNA of the CDR3 is TGCGCCAGCAGCTTGGATGTCGGACAGGGTCCCTACGAGCAGTACTTC. Translation: CASSLDVGQGPYEQYF.

The rearrangement joins TRBV30 to TRBJ1-5; 9 positions match TRBD1. Looked up from germline, CDR1 is GTSNPN and CDR2 is SVGIG (reference sequence). This CDR3 region has 17 residues. V shed 1 base, J shed 0 bases, and the junction held 7 bases outside the gene matches. The CDR3 loop is CAWSGGTGIYSNQPQHF. The CDR3 nucleotides are TGTGCCTGGAGTGGAGGGACAGGGATTTATAGCAATCAGCCCCAGCATTTT.

V is TRBV5-1 and J is TRBJ1-1; the D gene is possibly TRBD1 (6 bases). V lost 0 bases to trimming and J lost 4 bases, with 13 bases between them. This CDR3 is built from 15 residues. Germline CDR1 SGHRS, CDR2 YFSETQ. CDR3 DNA sequence: TGCGCCAGCAGCTTGGATGGGGGCGGGAGCACTGAAGCTTTCTTT. It translates to CASSLDGGGSTEAFF.

This chain uses TRBV11-3 with TRBJ2-2, with D perhaps assigned TRBD1 or TRBD2 (7 bases each). Germline V gene sequence: CDR1 SGHNT, CDR2 YENEEA. The CDR3 runs 15 residues. V was pared by 5 bases and J by 3 bases, with 13 bases between. The CDR3 loop reads CASSPTGRDTGELFF. CDR3 in DNA: TGTGCCAGCAGCCCGACAGGGAGGGACACCGGGGAGCTGTTTTTT.

The chain is built from TRBV5-1 and TRBJ1-1; possible D gene TRBD1, 6 bases. Trimming shortened V by 4 bases and J by 1 base, and 11 bases separated the two germline ends. The CDR3 is made up of 14 amino acids. Germline V CDR1 and CDR2: SGHRS, YFSETQ. The CDR3 reads CASSKQGENTEAFF. Written as DNA, the CDR3 is TGCGCCAGCAGCAAACAGGGAGAGAACACTGAAGCTTTCTTT.

The rearrangement uses TRBV6-2 or TRBV6-3 and TRBJ2-7; D tentatively reads TRBD1 or TRBD2 (5 bases each). Germline CDR1 is MNHEY and CDR2 is SVGEGT. CDR3 length equals 16 residues. V lost 6 bases to trimming and J lost 1 base, with 19 bases between them. The CDR3 is CASSPQRDHYSYEQYF. The CDR3 DNA reads as TGTGCCAGCAGCCCTCAGAGGGACCATTATTCCTACGAGCAGTACTTC.

V gene TRBV18 combines with J gene TRBJ1-3; 7 bases match TRBD1. V shed 3 bases, J shed 0 bases, and the junction held 8 bases outside the gene matches. The length of the CDR3 is 17 residues. Germline V lookup: CDR1 KGHSH, CDR2 LQKENI. CDR3 sequence reads: CASSPSDRRVSGNTIYF. In DNA form, the CDR3 reads TGTGCCAGCTCACCTTCGGACAGGAGAGTCTCTGGAAACACCATATATTTT.

Worth noting for this clone: This sample also contains other DNA sequences that code for the same CDR3. The gene calls are TRBV7-2 and TRBJ2-7, with 8 bases that match TRBD1. Trimming cost V 5 bases and J 3 bases; bases outside gene matches: 6. Germline V CDR1 and CDR2: SGHTA, FQGNSA. The CDR3 loop spans 14 amino acids. CDR3 protein: CASSQRTGRYEQYF. CDR3 bases: TGTGCCAGCAGCCAGAGGACAGGGCGCTACGAGCAGTACTTC.

The chain links TRBV21-1 to TRBJ2-3; TRBD2, the table's D call, was not compared with the DNA. TRBV21-1 is reported as a pseudogene. The CDR3 has 14 amino acids. The CDR3 DNA is TGTGCCAGCCTATGGCGGAGATACACAGATACGCAGTATTTT. Its protein product is CASLWRRYTDTQYF.

The V and J genes are TRBV5-6 and TRBJ1-6; D might be TRBD1 (5 bases). In germline, CDR1 is SGHDT, CDR2 YYEEEE. Deletions cut 2 bases from V and 10 bases from J, with 10 bases between. The CDR3 consists of 13 residues. The CDR3 sequence: CASSLRGDSPLHF. For the CDR3, the DNA is TGTGCCAGCAGCTTACGGGGGGACTCACCCCTCCACTTT.

The CDR3 DNA reads TGTGCCAGCAGTACCCGGGAGACGGAAAAACTGTTTTTT. Translated, it gives CASSTRETEKLFF. The rearrangement uses TRBV6-5 and TRBJ1-4; the D is unclear. V lost 5 bases and J lost 8, with 12 bases in between. Germline CDR1 reads MNHEY; CDR2 reads SVGAGI. The CDR3 spans 13 residues.

By sample fraction, this clone is large. The chain employs TRBV7-9 and TRBJ2-7; D gene ambiguous. The CDR3 loop spans 15 amino acids. The V and J ends lost 5 bases and 0 bases respectively, with 14 bases between them. The germline gives CDR1 SEHNR, CDR2 FQNEAQ (reference sequence). CDR3 residues: CASSQGPGRSYEQYF. In DNA form, the CDR3 reads TGTGCCAGCAGCCAAGGGCCGGGCCGCTCCTACGAGCAGTACTTC.

The V gene is TRBV10-3, the J gene TRBJ2-1; D is possibly TRBD1 or TRBD2 (6 bases each). Germline values: CDR1 ENHRY, CDR2 SYGVKD. The ends were cut back, 6 bases at V and 8 bases at J, with 14 bases in the middle. CDR3 size: 13 residues. CDR3 DNA: TGTGCCATCAGGCCCTCGGGGGCCGATGAGCAGTTCTTC. Translating it yields CAIRPSGADEQFF.

The rearrangement links TRBV10-1 to TRBJ2-3, with unresolved D. Trimming removed 3 bases from V and 5 bases from J, with 9 bases in between. This CDR3 region has 13 residues. Germline values: CDR1 WNHNN, CDR2 SYGVQD (reference sequence). The CDR3 DNA is TGCGCCAGCAGTGACATGGGGATAGATACGCAGTATTTT. Protein sequence: CASSDMGIDTQYF.

This clone appeared a single time. V usage is TRBV7-3 and J usage is TRBJ1-1; no clear D gene. The CDR3 sequence is 13 residues long. The V end lost 2 bases, the J end lost 3 bases, and 7 bases lay between the germline ends. CDR1 SGHTA and CDR2 FQGTGA come from the germline V gene. CDR3 coding DNA: TGTGCCAGCAGCTTATGGGGTTACACTGAAGCTTTCTTT. It translates to CASSLWGYTEAFF. Drawing the rest from reference TRBV7-3 and TRBJ1-1, the complete variable domain is GAGVSQTPSNKVTEKGKYVELRCDPISGHTALYWYRQSLGQGPEFLIYFQGTGAADDSGLPNDRFFAVRPEGSVSTLKIQRTERGDSAVYLCASSLWGYTEAFFGQGTRLTVV.